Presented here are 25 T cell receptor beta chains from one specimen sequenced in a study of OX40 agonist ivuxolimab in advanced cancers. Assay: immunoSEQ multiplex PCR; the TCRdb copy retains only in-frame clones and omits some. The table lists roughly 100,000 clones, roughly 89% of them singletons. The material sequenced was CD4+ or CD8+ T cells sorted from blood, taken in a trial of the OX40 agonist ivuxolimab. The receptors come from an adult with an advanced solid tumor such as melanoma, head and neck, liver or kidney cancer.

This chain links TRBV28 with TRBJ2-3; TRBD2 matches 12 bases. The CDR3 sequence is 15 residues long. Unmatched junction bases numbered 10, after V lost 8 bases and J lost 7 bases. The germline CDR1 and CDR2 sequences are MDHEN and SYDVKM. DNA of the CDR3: TGTGCCAGCCATCGACTAGCGGGAGTACGAAATACGCAGTATTTT. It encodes CASHRLAGVRNTQYF.

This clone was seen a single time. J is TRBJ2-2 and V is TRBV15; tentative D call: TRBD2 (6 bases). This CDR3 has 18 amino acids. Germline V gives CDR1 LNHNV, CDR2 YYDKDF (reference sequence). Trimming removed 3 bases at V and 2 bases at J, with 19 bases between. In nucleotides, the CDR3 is TGTGCCACCAGCAGTTTAGCCCACCCAGCGGGTAACACCGGGGAGCTGTTTTTT. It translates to CATSSLAHPAGNTGELFF.

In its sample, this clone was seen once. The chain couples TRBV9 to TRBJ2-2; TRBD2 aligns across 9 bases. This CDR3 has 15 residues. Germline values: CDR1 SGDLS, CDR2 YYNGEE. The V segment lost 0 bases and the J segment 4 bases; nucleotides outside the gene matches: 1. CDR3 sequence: CASSVGLAATGELFF. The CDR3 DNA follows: TGTGCCAGCAGCGTAGGACTAGCGGCCACCGGGGAGCTGTTTTTT.

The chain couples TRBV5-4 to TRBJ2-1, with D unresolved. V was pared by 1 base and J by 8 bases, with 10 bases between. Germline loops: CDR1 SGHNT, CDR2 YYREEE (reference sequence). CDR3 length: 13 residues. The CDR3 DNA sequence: TGTGCCAGCAGCTTGAGCACGTCGGATGAGCAGTTCTTC. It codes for CASSLSTSDEQFF.

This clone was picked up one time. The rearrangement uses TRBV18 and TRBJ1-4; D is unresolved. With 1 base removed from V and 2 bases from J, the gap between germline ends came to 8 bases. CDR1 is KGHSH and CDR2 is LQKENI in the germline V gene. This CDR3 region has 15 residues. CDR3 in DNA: TGTGCCAGCTCACCACAAGGGAGGACTAATGAAAAACTGTTTTTT. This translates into CASSPQGRTNEKLFF. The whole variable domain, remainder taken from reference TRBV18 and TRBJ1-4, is NAGVMQNPRHLVRRRGQEARLRCSPMKGHSHVYWYRQLPEEGLKFMVYLQKENIIDESGMPKERFSAEFPKEGPSILRIQQVVRGDSAAYFCASSPQGRTNEKLFFGSGTQLSVL.

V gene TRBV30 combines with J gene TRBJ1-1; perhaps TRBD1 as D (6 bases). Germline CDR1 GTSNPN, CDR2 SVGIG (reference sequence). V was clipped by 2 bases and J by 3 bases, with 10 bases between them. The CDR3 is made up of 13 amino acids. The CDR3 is CAWSKQGHTEAFF. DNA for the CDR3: TGTGCCTGGAGTAAACAGGGCCACACTGAAGCTTTCTTT.

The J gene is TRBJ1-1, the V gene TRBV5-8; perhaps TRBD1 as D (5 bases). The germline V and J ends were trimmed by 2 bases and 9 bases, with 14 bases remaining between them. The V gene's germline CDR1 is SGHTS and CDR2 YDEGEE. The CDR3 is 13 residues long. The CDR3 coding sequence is TGTGCCAGCAGCTTCAGGGCGGGGATGCAAGCTTTCTTT. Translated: CASSFRAGMQAFF. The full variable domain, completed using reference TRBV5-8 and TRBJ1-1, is EAGVTQSPTHLIKTRGQQATLRCSPISGHTSVYWYQQALGLGLQFLLWYDEGEERNRGNFPPRFSGRQFPNYSSELNVNALELEDSALYLCASSFRAGMQAFFGQGTRLTVV.

The CDR3 nucleotides are TGTGCCTGGAGTGTACAGTCCTACGAGCAGTACTTC. It translates to CAWSVQSYEQYF. This chain links TRBV30 with TRBJ2-7; D not certain. Germline V gene lookup returns CDR1 GTSNPN and CDR2 SVGIG (reference sequence). This CDR3 has 12 residues. V dropped 0 bases and J dropped 1 base, with 4 bases sitting between them. The entire variable domain, with the rest obtained from reference TRBV30 and TRBJ2-7, is as follows: SQTIHQWPATLVQPVGSPLSLECTVEGTSNPNLYWYRQAAGRGLQLLFYSVGIGQISSEVPQNLSASRPQDRQFILSSKKLLLSDSGFYLCAWSVQSYEQYFGPGTRLTVT.

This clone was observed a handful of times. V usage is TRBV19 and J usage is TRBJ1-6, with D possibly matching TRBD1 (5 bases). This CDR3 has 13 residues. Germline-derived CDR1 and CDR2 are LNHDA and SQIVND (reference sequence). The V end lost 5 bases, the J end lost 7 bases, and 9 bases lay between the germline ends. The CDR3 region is CASSETGNSPLHF. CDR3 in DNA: TGTGCCAGTAGTGAAACAGGCAATTCACCCCTCCACTTT.

The CDR3 DNA sequence: TGTGCCAGCAGTGGACCGACAGGGCGGGTTAGAGCTGGGTACAATGAGCAGTTCTTC. As protein: CASSGPTGRVRAGYNEQFF. The gene calls are TRBV6-1 and TRBJ2-1; 7 bases match TRBD1. The CDR3 spans 19 residues. The trim removed 4 bases at V and 4 bases at J, leaving 19 bases unmatched. From germline, CDR1 is MNHNS and CDR2 SASEGT.

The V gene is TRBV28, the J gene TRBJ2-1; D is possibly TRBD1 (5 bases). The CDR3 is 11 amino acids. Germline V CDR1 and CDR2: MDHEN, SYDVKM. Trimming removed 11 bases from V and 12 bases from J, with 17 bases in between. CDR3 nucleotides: TGTGCCGTAACCGCGGACATAATGCAGTTCTTC. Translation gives CAVTADIMQFF.

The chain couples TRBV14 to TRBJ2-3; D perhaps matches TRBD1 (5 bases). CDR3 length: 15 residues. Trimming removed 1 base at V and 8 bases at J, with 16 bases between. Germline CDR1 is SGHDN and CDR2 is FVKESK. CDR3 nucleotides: TGTGCCAGCAGCCAAGCTCGACAGAGAACGAGTACGCAGTATTTT. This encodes CASSQARQRTSTQYF. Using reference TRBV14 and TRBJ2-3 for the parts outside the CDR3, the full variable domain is EAGVTQFPSHSVIEKGQTVTLRCDPISGHDNLYWYRRVMGKEIKFLLHFVKESKQDESGMPNNRFLAERTGGTYSTLKVQPAELEDSGVYFCASSQARQRTSTQYFGPGTRLTVL.

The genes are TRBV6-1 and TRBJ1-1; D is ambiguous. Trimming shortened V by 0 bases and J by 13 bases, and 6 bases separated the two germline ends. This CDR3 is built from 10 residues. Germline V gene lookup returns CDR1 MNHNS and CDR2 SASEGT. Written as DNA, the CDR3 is TGTGCCAGCAGTGAAGCGGGTGTTTTCTTT. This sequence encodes CASSEAGVFF.

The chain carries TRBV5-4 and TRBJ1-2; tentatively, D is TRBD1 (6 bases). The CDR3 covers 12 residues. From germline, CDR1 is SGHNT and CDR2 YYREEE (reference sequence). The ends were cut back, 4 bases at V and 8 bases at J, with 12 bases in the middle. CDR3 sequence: CASSPTGWGYTF. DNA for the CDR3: TGTGCCAGCAGCCCGACAGGCTGGGGCTACACCTTC.

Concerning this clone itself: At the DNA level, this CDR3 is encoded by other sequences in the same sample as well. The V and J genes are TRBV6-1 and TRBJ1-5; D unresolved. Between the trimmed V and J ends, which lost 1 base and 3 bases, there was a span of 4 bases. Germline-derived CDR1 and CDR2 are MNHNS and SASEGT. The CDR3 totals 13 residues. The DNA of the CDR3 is TGTGCCAGCAGTGAAGGGAACAATCAGCCCCAGCATTTT. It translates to CASSEGNNQPQHF.

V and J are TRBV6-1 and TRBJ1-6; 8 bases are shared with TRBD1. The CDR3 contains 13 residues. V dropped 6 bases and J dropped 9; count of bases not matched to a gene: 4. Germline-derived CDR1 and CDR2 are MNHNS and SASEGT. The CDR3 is CASRGQGFSPLHF. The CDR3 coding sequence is TGTGCCAGCAGAGGACAGGGTTTTTCACCCCTCCACTTT.

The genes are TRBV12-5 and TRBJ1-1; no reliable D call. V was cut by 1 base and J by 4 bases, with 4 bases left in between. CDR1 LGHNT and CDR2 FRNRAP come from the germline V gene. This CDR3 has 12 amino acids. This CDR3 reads CASGLGVTEAFF. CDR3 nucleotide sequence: TGTGCTAGTGGTTTGGGGGTCACTGAAGCTTTCTTT. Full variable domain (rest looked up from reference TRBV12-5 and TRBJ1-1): DARVTQTPRHKVTEMGQEVTMRCQPILGHNTVFWYRQTMMQGLELLAYFRNRAPLDDSGMPKDRFSAEMPDATLATLKIQPSEPRDSAVYFCASGLGVTEAFFGQGTRLTVV.

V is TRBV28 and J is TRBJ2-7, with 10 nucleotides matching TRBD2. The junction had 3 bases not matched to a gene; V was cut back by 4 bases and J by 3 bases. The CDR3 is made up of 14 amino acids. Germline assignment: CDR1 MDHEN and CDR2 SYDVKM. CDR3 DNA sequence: TGTGCCAGCAGTTCCCCTAGCGGGAGCTACGAGCAGTACTTC. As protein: CASSSPSGSYEQYF.

The CDR3 loop is CAWGGGGEKLFF. The CDR3 DNA follows: TGTGCCTGGGGCGGGGGCGGTGAAAAACTGTTTTTT. The chain joins TRBV30 to TRBJ1-4, with a possible D match to TRBD1 (6 bases). The CDR3 consists of 12 residues. Germline CDR1 GTSNPN, CDR2 SVGIG (reference sequence). The V end lost 5 bases, the J end lost 7 bases, and 11 bases lay between the germline ends.

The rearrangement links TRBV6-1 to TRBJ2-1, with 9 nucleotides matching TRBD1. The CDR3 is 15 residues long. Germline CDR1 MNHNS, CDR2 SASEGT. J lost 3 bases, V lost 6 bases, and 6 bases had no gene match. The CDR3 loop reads CASSLRQGGYNEQFF. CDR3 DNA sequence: TGTGCCAGCAGCTTAAGACAGGGGGGCTACAATGAGCAGTTCTTC.

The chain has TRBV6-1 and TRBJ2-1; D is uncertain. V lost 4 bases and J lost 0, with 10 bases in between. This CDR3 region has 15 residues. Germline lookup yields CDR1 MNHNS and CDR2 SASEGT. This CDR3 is CASSGVASSYNEQFF. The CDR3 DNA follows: TGTGCCAGCAGTGGGGTGGCAAGCTCCTACAATGAGCAGTTCTTC.

The CDR3, as DNA: TGTGCCAGCAGCTTACTAGCGGGGGGCTCGGATACGCAGTATTTT. Its protein is CASSLLAGGSDTQYF. V and J are TRBV7-3 and TRBJ2-3, with 11 bases matching TRBD2. Germline V gene data show CDR1 as SGHTA and CDR2 as FQGTGA. The CDR3 sequence is 15 residues long. Unmatched junction bases numbered 4, after V lost 2 bases and J lost 6 bases.

DNA of the CDR3: TGTGCCAGTAGTAAGACTAGCGGGAGAGGCTATGAGCAGTTCTTC. It codes for CASSKTSGRGYEQFF. This rearrangement joins TRBV19 to TRBJ2-1; 12 bases match TRBD2. In germline, CDR1 is LNHDA, CDR2 SQIVND (reference sequence). The CDR3 is made up of 15 amino acids. After removal of 4 bases from V and 8 bases from J, the junction contained 6 bases not matched to a gene. Supplemented by reference TRBV19 and TRBJ2-1, the full variable domain reads DGGITQSPKYLFRKEGQNVTLSCEQNLNHDAMYWYRQDPGQGLRLIYYSQIVNDFQKGDIAEGYSVSREKKESFPLTVTSAQKNPTAFYLCASSKTSGRGYEQFFGPGTRLTVL.

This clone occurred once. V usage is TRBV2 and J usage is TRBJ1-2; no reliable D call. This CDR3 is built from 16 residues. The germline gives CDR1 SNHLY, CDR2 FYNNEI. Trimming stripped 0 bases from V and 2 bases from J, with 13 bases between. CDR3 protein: CASSEARPASNYGYTF. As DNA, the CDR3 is TGTGCCAGCAGTGAAGCGCGGCCAGCGAGCAACTATGGCTACACCTTC. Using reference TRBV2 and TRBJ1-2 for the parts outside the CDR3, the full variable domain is EPEVTQTPSHQVTQMGQEVILRCVPISNHLYFYWYRQILGQKVEFLVSFYNNEISEKSEIFDDQFSVERPDGSNFTLKIRSTKLEDSAMYFCASSEARPASNYGYTFGSGTRLTVV.

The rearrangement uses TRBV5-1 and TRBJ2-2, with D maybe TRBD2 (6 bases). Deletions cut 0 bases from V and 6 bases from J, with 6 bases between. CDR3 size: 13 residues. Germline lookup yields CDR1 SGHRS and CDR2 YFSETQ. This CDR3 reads CASSLGEAGELFF. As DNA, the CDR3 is TGCGCCAGCAGCTTGGGGGAGGCCGGGGAGCTGTTTTTT.